Described below is a single TCR beta chain sequence and its context. Its antigen is still unknown. Between the trimmed V and J ends, which lost 0 bases and 0 bases, there was a span of 10 bases. The CDR3 has 16 residues. The germline V gene has CDR1 LNHNV and CDR2 YYDKDF (reference sequence). The data are from a study of OX40 agonist ivuxolimab in advanced cancers. The overall study: Ivuxolimab was delivered to patients intravenously every 2 weeks at doses spanning 0.01 to 10 mg/kg. Whole-study results and caveats: Some nonresponders likewise displayed low normalized T-cell clonal expansion.

The data were produced by immunoSEQ multiplex PCR, yet TCRdb's version contains in-frame clones alone and is incomplete. The table has approximately 82,000 clones, roughly 92% seen once. With autoimmune disease history or systemic immunosuppression, patients were excluded. Blood was sampled at baseline, cycle 4 day 1, and cycle 7 day 1. Specimen: CD4+ or CD8+ T cells sorted from blood, collected in a trial of the OX40 agonist ivuxolimab. The chain links TRBV15 to TRBJ2-3, with D possibly called TRBD1 or TRBD2 (5 bases each). This TCR came from an adult with an advanced solid tumor such as melanoma, head and neck, liver or kidney cancer. The CDR3 here is CATSREPGPSTDTQYF. In nucleotides, the CDR3 is TGTGCCACCAGCAGAGAGCCGGGACCAAGCACAGATACGCAGTATTTT.